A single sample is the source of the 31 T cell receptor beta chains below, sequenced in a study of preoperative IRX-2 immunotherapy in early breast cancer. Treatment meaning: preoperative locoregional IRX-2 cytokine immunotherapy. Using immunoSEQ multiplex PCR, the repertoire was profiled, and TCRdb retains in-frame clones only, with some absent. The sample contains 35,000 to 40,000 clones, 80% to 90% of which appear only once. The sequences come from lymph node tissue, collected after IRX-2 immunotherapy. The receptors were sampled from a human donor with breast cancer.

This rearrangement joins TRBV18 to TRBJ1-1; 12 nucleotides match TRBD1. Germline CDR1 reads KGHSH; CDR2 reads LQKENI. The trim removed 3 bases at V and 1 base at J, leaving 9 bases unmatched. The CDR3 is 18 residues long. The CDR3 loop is CASSPGTGGGGRNTEAFF. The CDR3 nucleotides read TGTGCCAGCTCACCCGGGACAGGGGGCGGAGGTCGGAACACTGAAGCTTTCTTT.

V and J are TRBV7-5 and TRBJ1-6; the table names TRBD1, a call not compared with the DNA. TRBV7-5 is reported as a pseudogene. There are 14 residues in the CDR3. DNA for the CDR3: TGTGCCAGCAGCGTCAGGGTTAGAAATTCACCCCTCCACTTT. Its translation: CASSVRVRNSPLHF.

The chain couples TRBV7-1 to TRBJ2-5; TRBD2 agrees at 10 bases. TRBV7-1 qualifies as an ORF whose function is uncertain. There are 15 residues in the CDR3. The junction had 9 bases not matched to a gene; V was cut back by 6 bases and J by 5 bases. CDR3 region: CASRLGLAGAETQYF. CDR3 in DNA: TGTGCCAGCAGGTTGGGGCTAGCGGGGGCGGAGACCCAGTACTTC.

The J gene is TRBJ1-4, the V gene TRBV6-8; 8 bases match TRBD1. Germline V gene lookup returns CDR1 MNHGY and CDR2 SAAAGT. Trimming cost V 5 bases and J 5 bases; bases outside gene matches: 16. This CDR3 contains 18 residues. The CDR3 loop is CASSRRTGSNGSNEKLFF. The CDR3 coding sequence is TGTGCCAGCAGTAGGCGGACAGGGAGCAATGGATCCAATGAAAAACTGTTTTTT.

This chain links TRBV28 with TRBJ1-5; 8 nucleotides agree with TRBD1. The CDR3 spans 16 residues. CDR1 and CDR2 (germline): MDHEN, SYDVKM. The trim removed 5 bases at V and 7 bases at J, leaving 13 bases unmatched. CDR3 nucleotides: TGTGCCAGCAGTCCCATTGGAGGCAGGGGGCGGCAGCCCCAGCATTTT. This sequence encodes CASSPIGGRGRQPQHF.

CDR3 sequence reads: CASSLEPSYNEQFF. For the CDR3, the DNA is TGTGCCAGCAGCTTAGAGCCTAGCTACAATGAGCAGTTCTTC. The V call is TRBV11-3, the J call TRBJ2-1; no clear D gene. Germline-derived CDR1 and CDR2 are SGHNT and YENEEA. The V and J ends lost 0 bases and 3 bases respectively, with 6 bases between them. The CDR3 totals 14 residues.

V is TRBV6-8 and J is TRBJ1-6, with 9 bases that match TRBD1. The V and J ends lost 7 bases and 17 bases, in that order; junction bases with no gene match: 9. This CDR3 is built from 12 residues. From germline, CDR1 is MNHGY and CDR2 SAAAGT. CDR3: CASITGTGIVHF. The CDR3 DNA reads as TGTGCCAGCATAACCGGGACAGGGATCGTCCACTTT.

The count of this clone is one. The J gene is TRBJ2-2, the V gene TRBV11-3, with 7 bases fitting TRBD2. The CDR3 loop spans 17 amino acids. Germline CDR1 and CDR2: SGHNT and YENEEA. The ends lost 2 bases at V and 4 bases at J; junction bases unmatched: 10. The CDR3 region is CASSLPGRGSATGELFF. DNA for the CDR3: TGTGCCAGCAGCTTACCTGGGAGGGGATCGGCCACCGGGGAGCTGTTTTTT.

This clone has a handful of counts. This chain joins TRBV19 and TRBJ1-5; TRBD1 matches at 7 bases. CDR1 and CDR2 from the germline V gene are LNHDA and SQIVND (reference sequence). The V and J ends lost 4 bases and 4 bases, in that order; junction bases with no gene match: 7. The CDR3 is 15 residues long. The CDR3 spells CASSTPGQSNQPQHF. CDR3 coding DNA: TGTGCCAGTAGTACTCCGGGACAGAGTAATCAGCCCCAGCATTTT.

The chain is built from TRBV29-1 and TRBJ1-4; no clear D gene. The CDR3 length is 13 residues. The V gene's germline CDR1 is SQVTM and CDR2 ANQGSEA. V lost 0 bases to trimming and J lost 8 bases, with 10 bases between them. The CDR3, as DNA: TGCAGCGTTGAAGAAGCAGCGGGGGAAAAACTGTTTTTT. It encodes CSVEEAAGEKLFF. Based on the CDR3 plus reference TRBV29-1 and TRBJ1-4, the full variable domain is SAVISQKPSRDICQRGTSLTIQCQVDSQVTMMFWYRQQPGQSLTLIATANQGSEATYESGFVIDKFPISRPNLTFSTLTVSNMSPEDSSIYLCSVEEAAGEKLFFGSGTQLSVL.

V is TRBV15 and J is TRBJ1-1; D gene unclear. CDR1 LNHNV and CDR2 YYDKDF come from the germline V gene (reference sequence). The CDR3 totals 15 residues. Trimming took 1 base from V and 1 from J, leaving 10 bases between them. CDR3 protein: CATSRAGQPNTEAFF. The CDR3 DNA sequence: TGTGCCACCAGCAGAGCGGGTCAGCCGAACACTGAAGCTTTCTTT.

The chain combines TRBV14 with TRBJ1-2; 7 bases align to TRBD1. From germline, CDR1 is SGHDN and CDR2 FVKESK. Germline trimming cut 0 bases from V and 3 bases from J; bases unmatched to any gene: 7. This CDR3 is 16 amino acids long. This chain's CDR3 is CASSQDTSTGYYGYTF. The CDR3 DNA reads TGTGCCAGCAGCCAAGATACCTCGACAGGGTACTATGGCTACACCTTC. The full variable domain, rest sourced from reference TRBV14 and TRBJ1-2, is EAGVTQFPSHSVIEKGQTVTLRCDPISGHDNLYWYRRVMGKEIKFLLHFVKESKQDESGMPNNRFLAERTGGTYSTLKVQPAELEDSGVYFCASSQDTSTGYYGYTFGSGTRLTVV.

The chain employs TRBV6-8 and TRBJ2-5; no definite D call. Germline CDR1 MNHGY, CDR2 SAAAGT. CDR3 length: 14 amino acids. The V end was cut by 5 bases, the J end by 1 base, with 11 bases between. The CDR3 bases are TGTGCCAGCAGTGCGGTTGGCGCCCAAGAGACCCAGTACTTC. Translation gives CASSAVGAQETQYF.

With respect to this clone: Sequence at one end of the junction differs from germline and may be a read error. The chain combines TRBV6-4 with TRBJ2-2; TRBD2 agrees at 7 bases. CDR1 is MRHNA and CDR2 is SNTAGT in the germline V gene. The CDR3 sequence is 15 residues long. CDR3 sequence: CASSYSGGNTGELFF. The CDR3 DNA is TGTGCCAGCAGTTACTCGGGGGGAAACACCGGGGAGCTGTTTTTT.

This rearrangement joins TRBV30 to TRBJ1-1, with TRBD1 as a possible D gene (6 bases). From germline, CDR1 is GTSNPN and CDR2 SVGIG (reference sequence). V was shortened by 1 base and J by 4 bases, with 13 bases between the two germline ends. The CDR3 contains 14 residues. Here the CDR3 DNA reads TGTGCCTGGAGTGCTTCAGGGGTTATCACTGAAGCTTTCTTT. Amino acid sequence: CAWSASGVITEAFF. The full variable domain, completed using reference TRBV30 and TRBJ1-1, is SQTIHQWPATLVQPVGSPLSLECTVEGTSNPNLYWYRQAAGRGLQLLFYSVGIGQISSEVPQNLSASRPQDRQFILSSKKLLLSDSGFYLCAWSASGVITEAFFGQGTRLTVV.

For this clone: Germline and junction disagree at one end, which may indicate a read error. CDR3 sequence: CAISGDTYYGYTF. Here the CDR3 DNA reads TGTGCCATCAGTGGGGACACTTACTATGGCTACACCTTC. The gene calls are TRBV6-8 and TRBJ1-2, with D tentatively TRBD1 (6 bases). The germline gives CDR1 MNHGY, CDR2 SAAAGT. The CDR3 contains 13 residues.

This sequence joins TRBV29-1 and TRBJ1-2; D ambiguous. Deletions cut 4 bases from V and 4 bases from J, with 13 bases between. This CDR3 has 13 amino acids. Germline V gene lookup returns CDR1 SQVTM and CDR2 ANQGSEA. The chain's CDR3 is CSVVVNSFYGYTF. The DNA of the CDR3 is TGCAGCGTTGTAGTCAATTCCTTCTATGGCTACACCTTC.

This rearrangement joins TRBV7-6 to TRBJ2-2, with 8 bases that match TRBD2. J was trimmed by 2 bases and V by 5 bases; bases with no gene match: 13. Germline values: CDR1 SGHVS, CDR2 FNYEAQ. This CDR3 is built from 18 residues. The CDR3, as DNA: TGTGCCAGCAGCCCTGGACTAGAGCGGGGGAGCAACACCGGGGAGCTGTTTTTT. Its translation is CASSPGLERGSNTGELFF.

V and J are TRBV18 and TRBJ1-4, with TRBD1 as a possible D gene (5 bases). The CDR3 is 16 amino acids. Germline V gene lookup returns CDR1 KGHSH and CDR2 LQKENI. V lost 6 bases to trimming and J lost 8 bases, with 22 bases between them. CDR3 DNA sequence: TGTGCCAGCTCGCTCGGAGCCGACAGAATCTCAGAAAAACTGTTTTTT. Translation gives CASSLGADRISEKLFF.

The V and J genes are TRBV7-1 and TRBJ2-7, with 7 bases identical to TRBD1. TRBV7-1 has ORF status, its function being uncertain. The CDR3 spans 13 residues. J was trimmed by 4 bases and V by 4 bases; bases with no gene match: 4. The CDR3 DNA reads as TGTGCCAGCAGCTTCAACAGGGGTTACGAGCAGTACTTC. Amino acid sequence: CASSFNRGYEQYF.

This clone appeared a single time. CDR3 bases: TGTGCCAGCAGCTTAGAAAGGGGATTAGATGGAAACACCATATATTTT. It codes for CASSLERGLDGNTIYF. The chain links TRBV11-3 to TRBJ1-3; possibly TRBD1 for D (5 bases). The CDR3 extends over 16 amino acids. Germline V gives CDR1 SGHNT, CDR2 YENEEA. The V end was cut by 0 bases, the J end by 3 bases, with 12 bases between. The whole variable domain, filled in from reference TRBV11-3 and TRBJ1-3, reads EAGVVQSPRYKIIEKKQPVAFWCNPISGHNTLYWYLQNLGQGPELLIRYENEEAVDDSQLPKDRFSAERLKGVDSTLKIQPAELGDSAVYLCASSLERGLDGNTIYFGEGSWLTVV.

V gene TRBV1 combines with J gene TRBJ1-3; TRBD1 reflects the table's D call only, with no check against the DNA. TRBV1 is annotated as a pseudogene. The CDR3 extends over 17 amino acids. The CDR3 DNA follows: TGCGCCAGCAGCCACCCAAAAACAGGCCGCTCTGGAAACACCATATATTTT. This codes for CASSHPKTGRSGNTIYF.

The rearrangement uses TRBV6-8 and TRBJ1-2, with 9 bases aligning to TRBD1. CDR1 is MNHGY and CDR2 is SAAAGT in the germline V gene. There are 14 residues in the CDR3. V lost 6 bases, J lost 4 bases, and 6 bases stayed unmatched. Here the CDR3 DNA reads TGTGCCAGCAGCTGGACAGGGGAGGTCTATGGCTACACCTTC. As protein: CASSWTGEVYGYTF.

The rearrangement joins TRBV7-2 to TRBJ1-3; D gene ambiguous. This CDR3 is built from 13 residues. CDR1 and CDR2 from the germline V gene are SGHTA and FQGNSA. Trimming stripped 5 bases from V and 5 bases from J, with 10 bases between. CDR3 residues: CASSPNPRNTIYF. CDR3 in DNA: TGTGCCAGCAGCCCAAACCCCCGAAACACCATATATTTT.

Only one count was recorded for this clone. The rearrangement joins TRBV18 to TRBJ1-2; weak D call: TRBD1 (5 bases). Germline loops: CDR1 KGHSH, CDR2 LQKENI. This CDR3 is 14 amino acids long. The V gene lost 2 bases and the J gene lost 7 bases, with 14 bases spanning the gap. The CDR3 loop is CASSPSEGYSGYTF. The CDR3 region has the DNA TGTGCCAGCTCACCATCAGAGGGGTATTCTGGCTACACCTTC.

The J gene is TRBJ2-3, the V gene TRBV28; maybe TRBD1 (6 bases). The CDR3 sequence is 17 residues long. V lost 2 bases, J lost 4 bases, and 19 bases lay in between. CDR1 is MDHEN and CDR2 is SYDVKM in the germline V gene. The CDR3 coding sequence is TGTGCCAGCAGTTTAGGGGTAACAGGGTCGGTTGCAGATACGCAGTATTTT. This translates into CASSLGVTGSVADTQYF. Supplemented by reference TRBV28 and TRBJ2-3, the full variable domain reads DVKVTQSSRYLVKRTGEKVFLECVQDMDHENMFWYRQDPGLGLRLIYFSYDVKMKEKGDIPEGYSVSREKKERFSLILESASTNQTSMYLCASSLGVTGSVADTQYFGPGTRLTVL.

The DNA of the CDR3 is TGTGCCAGCAGTTTAAACCTGAACTCTGGAAACACCATATATTTT. It yields the protein CASSLNLNSGNTIYF. V is TRBV28 and J is TRBJ1-3; D uncertain. V was pared by 2 bases and J by 0 bases, with 8 bases between. From germline, CDR1 is MDHEN and CDR2 SYDVKM. The CDR3 consists of 15 residues.

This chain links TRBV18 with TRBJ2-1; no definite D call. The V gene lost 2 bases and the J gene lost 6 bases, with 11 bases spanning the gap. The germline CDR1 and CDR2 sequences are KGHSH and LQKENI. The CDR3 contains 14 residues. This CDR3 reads CASSPGFVSNEQFF. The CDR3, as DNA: TGTGCCAGCTCACCAGGGTTCGTAAGCAATGAGCAGTTCTTC.

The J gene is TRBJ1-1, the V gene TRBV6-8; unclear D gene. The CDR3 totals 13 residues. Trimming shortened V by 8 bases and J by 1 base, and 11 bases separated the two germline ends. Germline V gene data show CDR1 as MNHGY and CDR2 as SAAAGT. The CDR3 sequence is CASAFGPNTEAFF. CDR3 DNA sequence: TGTGCCAGCGCTTTTGGCCCGAACACTGAAGCTTTCTTT.

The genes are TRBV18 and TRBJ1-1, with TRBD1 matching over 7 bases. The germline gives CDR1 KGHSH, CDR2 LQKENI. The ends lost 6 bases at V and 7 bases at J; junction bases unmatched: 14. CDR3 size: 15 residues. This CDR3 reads CASSQGGHQKNEAFF. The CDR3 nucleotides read TGTGCCAGCTCCCAGGGGGGACACCAGAAAAATGAAGCTTTCTTT.

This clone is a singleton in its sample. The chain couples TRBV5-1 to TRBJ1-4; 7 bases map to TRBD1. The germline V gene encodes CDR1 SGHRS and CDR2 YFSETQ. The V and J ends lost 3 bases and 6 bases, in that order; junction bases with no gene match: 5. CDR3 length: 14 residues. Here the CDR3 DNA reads TGCGCCAGCAGCTGGAGAGACAGGGATGAAAAACTGTTTTTT. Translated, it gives CASSWRDRDEKLFF.